These 29 T cell receptor beta chains share one sample of origin, sequenced in a study of T cell responses to AZD1222 COVID-19 vaccine (dated by TCRdb to the early 2020s). Libraries were built with the immunoSEQ multiplex PCR assay. In TCRdb, the immuneACCESS table is reduced to in-frame sequences with V and J assigned. These tables do not hold every clone; where another copy was compared, an unresolved V gene accounts for under half, and the others remain unexplained. The sample table shows under 150,000 clones, and roughly 85% are seen once. The ten biggest clones cover roughly 4.3% of the sample. The sample's time point label is to be understood as: baseline before first vaccination. Taken with the paper, the label for treatment or condition translates to: meningococcal conjugate vaccine given as trial control. Sequencing used peripheral blood, obtained on day 0 of MenACWY control vaccination. The source of these receptors is an adult in good health.

CDR3: CAIRGTGVRNGYTF. CDR3 bases: TGTGCCATCAGGGGGACAGGGGTTAGGAATGGCTACACCTTC. The V call is TRBV10-3, the J call TRBJ1-2; TRBD1 matches 10 bases. V was pared by 6 bases and J by 6 bases, with 7 bases of the junction left unmatched. The CDR3 consists of 14 residues. Germline V gene sequence: CDR1 ENHRY, CDR2 SYGVKD.

The gene calls are TRBV10-1 and TRBJ1-5; D is perhaps TRBD1 (5 bases). CDR3 length: 16 residues. Trimming took 3 bases from V and 0 from J, leaving 12 bases between them. Per the germline V gene, CDR1 is WNHNN and CDR2 is SYGVQD (reference sequence). The CDR3 DNA reads as TGCGCCAGCAGTGATTCAGGGACCTATAGCAATCAGCCCCAGCATTTT. Translating it yields CASSDSGTYSNQPQHF.

This chain connects TRBV11-2 to TRBJ2-3, with 9 positions matching TRBD2. The trim removed 5 bases at V and 3 bases at J, leaving 12 bases unmatched. This CDR3 has 17 residues. Germline V gene sequence: CDR1 SGHAT, CDR2 FQNNGV. The CDR3 protein is CASSPAGGGAWTDTQYF. The CDR3 DNA sequence: TGTGCCAGCAGCCCAGCGGGCGGGGGGGCTTGGACAGATACGCAGTATTTT.

The chain uses TRBV24-1 and TRBJ1-2; TRBD1 agrees at 7 bases. The CDR3 runs to 14 residues. J lost 8 bases, V lost 3 bases, and 8 bases had no gene match. Germline CDR1 is KGHDR and CDR2 is SFDVKD. Here the CDR3 DNA reads TGTGCCACCAGTGATAGGTACAGGGGAAGCGGCTACACCTTC. This sequence encodes CATSDRYRGSGYTF.

The rearrangement joins TRBV2 to TRBJ1-5; 7 bases map to TRBD1. CDR1 SNHLY and CDR2 FYNNEI come from the germline V gene. The trim removed 8 bases at V and 4 bases at J, leaving 8 bases unmatched. There are 14 residues in the CDR3. Written as DNA, the CDR3 is TGTGCCAGCTCTACACAGGGGAGGAATCAGCCCCAGCATTTT. Protein: CASSTQGRNQPQHF. The full variable domain, completed using reference TRBV2 and TRBJ1-5, is EPEVTQTPSHQVTQMGQEVILRCVPISNHLYFYWYRQILGQKVEFLVSFYNNEISEKSEIFDDQFSVERPDGSNFTLKIRSTKLEDSAMYFCASSTQGRNQPQHFGDGTRLSIL.

Only one count was recorded for this clone. The V call is TRBV6-5, the J call TRBJ1-6, with D unresolved. The V gene's germline CDR1 is MNHEY and CDR2 SVGAGI. The V gene lost 5 bases and the J gene lost 5 bases, with 13 bases spanning the gap. The CDR3 loop spans 15 amino acids. The CDR3: CASSTGFPNNSPLHF. The CDR3 DNA follows: TGTGCCAGCAGTACGGGGTTTCCTAATAATTCACCCCTCCACTTT.

The genes are TRBV19 and TRBJ1-4; D uncertain. Germline V gene sequence: CDR1 LNHDA, CDR2 SQIVND (reference sequence). The ends were cut back, 4 bases at V and 0 bases at J, with 9 bases in the middle. The CDR3 is 15 amino acids. CDR3 DNA: TGTGCCAGTAGTAGTCAGCCGGCAACTAATGAAAAACTGTTTTTT. It codes for CASSSQPATNEKLFF.

The chain uses TRBV6-1 and TRBJ2-3, with D maybe TRBD1 (6 bases). This CDR3 spans 15 amino acids. Trimming pared 1 base from V and 4 bases from J, leaving 12 bases between. CDR1 is MNHNS, CDR2 SASEGT, per germline. This CDR3 reads CASSEGHAGADTQYF. The CDR3 coding sequence is TGTGCCAGCAGTGAAGGGCATGCAGGGGCAGATACGCAGTATTTT.

This chain joins TRBV2 and TRBJ1-5; 7 positions match TRBD1. V shed 6 bases, J shed 1 base, and the junction held 6 bases outside the gene matches. Germline CDR1 SNHLY, CDR2 FYNNEI. The CDR3 length is 15 residues. The CDR3 DNA follows: TGTGCCAGCAGAGGTGACAGGGCAAGCAATCAGCCCCAGCATTTT. Translation gives CASRGDRASNQPQHF.

The chain uses TRBV27 and TRBJ2-1, with TRBD2 matching 10 bases. V lost 2 bases to trimming and J lost 9 bases; unmatched junction nucleotides: 4. The CDR3 length is 14 residues. The germline V gene has CDR1 MNHEY and CDR2 SMNVEV (reference sequence). CDR3 loop: CASSLQAGGREQFF. The CDR3 nucleotides are TGTGCCAGCAGTTTACAAGCGGGGGGGCGTGAGCAGTTCTTC.

The table lists this clone with a count of one. The chain is built from TRBV2 and TRBJ2-6; D is ambiguous. Germline-derived CDR1 and CDR2 are SNHLY and FYNNEI. This CDR3 is 15 amino acids long. V lost 3 bases and J lost 0, with 6 bases in between. The CDR3 nucleotides read TGTGCCAGCAGTGACGCAGGCTCTGGGGCCAACGTCCTGACTTTC. This gives the protein CASSDAGSGANVLTF.

The rearrangement links TRBV18 to TRBJ2-2; tentative D call: TRBD2 (6 bases). The CDR3 is 15 amino acids. V lost 4 bases, J lost 4 bases, and 13 bases lay in between. CDR1 and CDR2 from the germline V gene are KGHSH and LQKENI. CDR3 region: CASSQNTGGTGELFF. The DNA for the CDR3 is TGTGCCAGCTCACAAAATACCGGGGGCACCGGGGAGCTGTTTTTT.

V usage is TRBV5-4 and J usage is TRBJ2-3; 9 bases align to TRBD1. This CDR3 contains 17 residues. The junction had 5 bases not matched to a gene; V was cut back by 0 bases and J by 0 bases. Germline-derived CDR1 and CDR2 are SGHNT and YYREEE (reference sequence). CDR3 in amino acids: CASSLGGTGPSTDTQYF. The CDR3 region has the DNA TGTGCCAGCAGCTTGGGGGGGACAGGGCCTAGCACAGATACGCAGTATTTT.

The genes are TRBV19 and TRBJ2-7, with a possible D match to TRBD1 (5 bases). V was trimmed by 6 bases and J by 2 bases, leaving 14 bases between them. Germline CDR1 and CDR2: LNHDA and SQIVND (reference sequence). This CDR3 is 14 amino acids long. CDR3 nucleotides: TGTGCCAGTAGAACCGCGGCAGGGCCCTACGAGCAGTACTTC. Residues: CASRTAAGPYEQYF.

The CDR3 coding sequence is TGCGCCAGCAGCTCCCAAGCTAGCGGGGGCGGCCTCGCAGATACGCAGTATTTT. This gives the protein CASSSQASGGGLADTQYF. The chain recombines TRBV5-1 with TRBJ2-3; TRBD2 matches 10 bases. After removal of 3 bases from V and 4 bases from J, the junction contained 14 bases not matched to a gene. There are 18 residues in the CDR3. The germline V gene encodes CDR1 SGHRS and CDR2 YFSETQ. The entire variable domain, with the rest obtained from reference TRBV5-1 and TRBJ2-3, is as follows: KAGVTQTPRYLIKTRGQQVTLSCSPISGHRSVSWYQQTPGQGLQFLFEYFSETQRNKGNFPGRFSGRQFSNSRSEMNVSTLELGDSALYLCASSSQASGGGLADTQYFGPGTRLTVL.

The chain carries TRBV7-3 and TRBJ1-6; D gene unclear. V lost 4 bases, J lost 4 bases, and 5 bases lay in between. Looked up from germline, CDR1 is SGHTA and CDR2 is FQGTGA. CDR3 length: 13 amino acids. In DNA form, the CDR3 reads TGTGCCAGCAGCTCAAATTATAATTCACCCCTCCACTTT. It translates to CASSSNYNSPLHF.

V usage is TRBV5-5 and J usage is TRBJ1-6; D gene unclear. The germline CDR1 and CDR2 sequences are SGHKS and YYEKEE (reference sequence). Trimming took off 2 bases at V and 0 bases at J, with 9 bases between the two ends. The CDR3 sequence is 16 residues long. The CDR3 loop reads CASSFLPVSYNSPLHF. DNA of the CDR3: TGTGCCAGCAGCTTCCTACCGGTCTCCTATAATTCACCCCTCCACTTT. The full variable domain, in which reference TRBV5-5 and TRBJ1-6 provide the parts outside the CDR3, is DAGVTQSPTHLIKTRGQQVTLRCSPISGHKSVSWYQQVLGQGPQFIFQYYEKEERGRGNFPDRFSARQFPNYSSELNVNALLLGDSALYLCASSFLPVSYNSPLHFGNGTRLTVT.

This chain uses TRBV18 with TRBJ2-3; TRBD2 might be the D (6 bases). Trimming took off 0 bases at V and 0 bases at J, with 7 bases between the two ends. The length of the CDR3 is 15 residues. Germline CDR1 is KGHSH and CDR2 is LQKENI. In DNA form, the CDR3 reads TGTGCCAGCTCACCACCGGGGGGAAGCACAGATACGCAGTATTTT. Its protein is CASSPPGGSTDTQYF. Based on the CDR3 plus reference TRBV18 and TRBJ2-3, the full variable domain is NAGVMQNPRHLVRRRGQEARLRCSPMKGHSHVYWYRQLPEEGLKFMVYLQKENIIDESGMPKERFSAEFPKEGPSILRIQQVVRGDSAAYFCASSPPGGSTDTQYFGPGTRLTVL.

This chain joins TRBV6-5 and TRBJ2-1, with 9 nucleotides matching TRBD1. Trimming cost V 4 bases and J 9 bases; bases outside gene matches: 7. The CDR3 runs 14 residues. Germline CDR1 MNHEY, CDR2 SVGAGI. CDR3 residues: CASSSSQGAGEQFF. The DNA for the CDR3 is TGTGCCAGCAGTTCCTCACAGGGGGCAGGTGAGCAGTTCTTC.

The chain carries TRBV20-1 and TRBJ1-1, with D hard to call. Germline V CDR1 and CDR2: DFQATT, SNEGSKA (reference sequence). The V and J ends lost 2 bases and 5 bases respectively, with 6 bases between them. The CDR3 sequence is 11 residues long. The CDR3 spells CSARRETEAFF. CDR3 bases: TGCAGTGCTAGACGGGAGACTGAAGCTTTCTTT.

The rearrangement uses TRBV18 and TRBJ1-5, with D tentatively TRBD1 (5 bases). CDR3 length: 14 amino acids. Trimming shortened V by 8 bases and J by 0 bases, and 11 bases separated the two germline ends. Germline CDR1 KGHSH, CDR2 LQKENI. The CDR3 spells CASSRGDSNQPQHF. The CDR3 nucleotides are TGTGCCAGCAGCCGGGGGGATAGCAATCAGCCCCAGCATTTT.

The V and J genes are TRBV7-9 and TRBJ2-7, with D tentatively TRBD2 (5 bases). Germline lookup yields CDR1 SEHNR and CDR2 FQNEAQ (reference sequence). The CDR3 contains 13 residues. V was pared by 3 bases and J by 1 base, with 7 bases between. This CDR3 reads CASSFGGSYEQYF. CDR3 in DNA: TGTGCCAGCAGCTTCGGAGGATCCTACGAGCAGTACTTC.

The chain joins TRBV12-3 or TRBV12-4 to TRBJ2-2, with unresolved D. CDR3 length: 10 amino acids. V shed 3 bases and J shed 8 bases, with 1 base lying between them. The CDR3 spells CASSFGELFF. The CDR3 DNA follows: TGTGCCAGCAGTTTTGGGGAGCTGTTTTTT.

The CDR3 DNA sequence: TGTGCCAGCAGCTTTGGCGGGGACTACAATGAGCAGTTCTTC. It translates to CASSFGGDYNEQFF. The V gene is TRBV7-9, the J gene TRBJ2-1; D may be TRBD2 (6 bases). Trimming cost V 3 bases and J 3 bases, with 9 bases left between them. Germline CDR1 and CDR2: SEHNR and FQNEAQ (reference sequence). The CDR3 consists of 14 residues.

The V gene is TRBV7-2, the J gene TRBJ2-5, with no clear D. CDR3 length: 14 amino acids. The V end lost 1 base, the J end lost 2 bases, and 8 bases lay between the germline ends. CDR1 and CDR2 from the germline V gene are SGHTA and FQGNSA. The CDR3 nucleotides are TGTGCCAGCAGCTTAGATTACCAGCAAGAGACCCAGTACTTC. Residues: CASSLDYQQETQYF.

The chain uses TRBV15 and TRBJ2-3, with 9 bases that match TRBD2. After removal of 2 bases from V and 4 bases from J, the junction contained 7 bases not matched to a gene. Germline CDR1 is LNHNV and CDR2 is YYDKDF (reference sequence). CDR3 length equals 16 residues. The CDR3 DNA reads TGTGCCACCAGCAGACGGGGCGCGGGGGGGCCAGATACGCAGTATTTT. Its protein is CATSRRGAGGPDTQYF.

The chain couples TRBV28 to TRBJ2-5; a possible D gene is TRBD2 (5 bases). There are 11 residues in the CDR3. The V gene lost 7 bases and the J gene lost 5 bases, with 8 bases spanning the gap. The germline CDR1 and CDR2 sequences are MDHEN and SYDVKM. CDR3 nucleotides: TGTGCCAGCACGAAGCGGGAGACCCAGTACTTC. It encodes CASTKRETQYF.

V and J are TRBV19 and TRBJ1-2; D might be TRBD1 (5 bases). The germline CDR1 and CDR2 sequences are LNHDA and SQIVND (reference sequence). The CDR3 contains 14 residues. Trimming stripped 5 bases from V and 4 bases from J, with 14 bases between. The DNA for the CDR3 is TGTGCCAGTAGTCTCCGAGGGGCCCTCTATGGCTACACCTTC. It codes for CASSLRGALYGYTF.

The chain uses TRBV6-6 and TRBJ2-7, with TRBD2 matching 7 bases. The length of the CDR3 is 13 residues. The germline CDR1 and CDR2 sequences are MNHNY and SVGAGI (reference sequence). V gave up 2 bases and J gave up 6 bases; unmatched junction bases: 4. The CDR3 DNA reads TGTGCCAGCAGTTACCGGACTAGGGCCGAGCAGTACTTC. It translates to CASSYRTRAEQYF.